Listed here are 18 T cell receptor beta chains from one sample, sequenced in a study of CD4 and CD8 cells across lung adenocarcinoma regions (dated by TCRdb to the late 2010s). The library relied on PCR. Sequencer: HiSeq X Ten. In-frame beta chains were kept once TCRdb had trimmed the public reads at Q25 with fastp and called clones with MiXCR. One record per CDR3 amino acid sequence lists the most common genes and DNA. Counted in this sample were around 20,000 distinct CDR3 sequences; 50% of them appeared once. The ten most abundant clones make up approximately 34% of the sample. Sequencing was carried out using CD8+ T cells from the margin of a lung tumor. The cell subset or site tag for this specimen amounts to: tumor margin region. These receptors all come from a male donor with lung adenocarcinoma. The CD4 and CD8 labels of this study may be unreliable.

The chain carries TRBV4-1 and TRBJ2-5; D is perhaps TRBD1 or TRBD2 (6 bases each). The germline V gene encodes CDR1 MGHRA and CDR2 YSYEKL. The V gene lost 9 bases and the J gene lost 11 bases, with 28 bases spanning the gap. CDR3 length: 15 residues. The CDR3 DNA reads as TGCGCCAGGGGCCACGGGGGCCGTGACAAAGATACGCAGTACTTC. As protein: CARGHGGRDKDTQYF.

V usage is TRBV10-2 and J usage is TRBJ2-7, with TRBD2 matching 8 bases. The J segment lost 5 bases and the V segment lost 6 bases, leaving 9 bases of the junction unmatched. Germline V gene sequence: CDR1 WSHSY, CDR2 SAAADI. CDR3 length: 14 residues. CDR3 loop: CASREAGGRHEQYF. The CDR3 DNA follows: TGCGCCAGCAGGGAGGCGGGAGGACGGCACGAGCAGTACTTC.

This clonotype occurred many times. The chain uses TRBV6-1 and TRBJ1-3; D not resolved. V gave up 1 base and J gave up 0 bases, with 7 bases separating them. This CDR3 spans 15 amino acids. Germline V gives CDR1 MNHNS, CDR2 SASEGT. The CDR3 spells CASSEVRTSGNTIYF. The CDR3 DNA is TGTGCCAGCAGTGAAGTGCGGACCTCTGGAAACACCATATATTTT.

This clonotype is labeled as medium-sized. The chain has TRBV12-3 or TRBV12-4 and TRBJ2-1, with TRBD2 matching 7 bases. The CDR3 has 15 amino acids. Unmatched junction bases numbered 10, after V lost 5 bases and J lost 6 bases. This CDR3 reads CASSPYGGSVNEQFF. The CDR3 nucleotides read TGTGCCAGCAGTCCTTACGGCGGGAGTGTCAATGAGCAGTTCTTC.

This clonotype has just a few counts. V and J are TRBV6-1 and TRBJ1-6, with D possibly being TRBD1 (5 bases). The CDR3 has 14 amino acids. Germline V gene data show CDR1 as MNHNS and CDR2 as SASEGT. The V gene lost 6 bases and the J gene lost 10 bases, with 16 bases spanning the gap. The CDR3 protein is CASSQKGRHSPLHF. The CDR3, as DNA: TGTGCCAGCAGCCAAAAGGGGCGACACTCACCCCTCCACTTT.

CDR3 sequence (DNA): TGTGCCAGCAGGGCCAGGCCTCTACAGGGAGATAATTCACCCCTCCACTTT. Translated: CASRARPLQGDNSPLHF. The rearrangement uses TRBV6-1 and TRBJ1-6; weak D call: TRBD1 (6 bases). Germline values: CDR1 MNHNS, CDR2 SASEGT. The germline V and J ends were trimmed by 6 bases and 5 bases, with 20 bases remaining between them. CDR3 length equals 17 residues.

J is TRBJ2-3 and V is TRBV6-5, with D uncertain. The DNA end is more similar to TRBJ2-6, so the J call may be wrong. The CDR3 covers 13 residues. Germline V gene sequence: CDR1 MNHEY, CDR2 SVGAGI. CDR3 DNA sequence: TGTGCCAGCAGGTGCTCTGGAAAAAACATCCTGACTTTC. Residues: CASRCSGKNILTF.

About this clonotype itself: The junction differs from germline at one of its ends, possibly a read error. V and J are TRBV6-1 and TRBJ2-4; either TRBD1 or TRBD2 may supply D (5 bases each). The germline V gene has CDR1 MNHNS and CDR2 SASEGT. The CDR3 spans 16 residues. CDR3 in amino acids: CASSESGPGARNIQYF. The CDR3 coding sequence is TGTGCCAGCAGTGAATCGGGGCCAGGAGCTAGAAATATTCAGTATTTC.

The chain uses TRBV3-1 and TRBJ2-5, with TRBD1 matching 9 bases. With the DNA end fitting TRBJ2-7 better, the J assignment may be wrong. Germline V lookup: CDR1 LGHDT, CDR2 YNNKEL (reference sequence). This CDR3 comprises 14 residues. The CDR3 is CASSQGTQGAEQYF. CDR3 bases: TGTGCCAGCAGCCAAGGGACACAGGGGGCCGAGCAGTACTTC.

This clonotype appeared many times. The chain recombines TRBV6-5 with TRBJ2-3; a possible D gene is TRBD2 (6 bases). CDR1 is MNHEY and CDR2 is SVGAGI in the germline V gene. Trimming shortened V by 0 bases and J by 4 bases, and 11 bases separated the two germline ends. The CDR3 covers 15 residues. The CDR3 sequence is CASSYSPGGADTQYF. In DNA form, the CDR3 reads TGTGCCAGCAGTTACTCTCCCGGGGGAGCAGATACGCAGTATTTT.

The chain is built from TRBV6-1 and TRBJ2-1; 11 bases are shared with TRBD2. J gave up 0 bases and V 5 bases, and 9 bases lay outside the gene matches. Germline-derived CDR1 and CDR2 are MNHNS and SASEGT. CDR3 length: 18 amino acids. The CDR3: CASSSWGLAASSYNEQFF. The DNA of the CDR3 is TGTGCCAGCAGTAGTTGGGGACTAGCGGCAAGCTCCTACAATGAGCAGTTCTTC.

This clonotype was seen repeatedly, ten times or more. This may arise from a read error, as a much more abundant clone is one base away. The chain is built from TRBV6-1 and TRBJ2-1; D ambiguous. The last part of the DNA fits TRBJ2-7 better; the J call may be wrong. The CDR3 has 14 amino acids. Per the germline V gene, CDR1 is MNHNS and CDR2 is SASEGT. The CDR3 sequence is CASSEAWSTGEQYF. The CDR3 bases are TGTGCCAGCAGTGAAGCGTGGAGCACGGGTGAGCAGTACTTC.

V gene TRBV5-6 combines with J gene TRBJ2-3; 8 nucleotides match TRBD2. CDR1 is SGHDT, CDR2 YYEEEE, per germline. Germline trimming cut 1 base from V and 9 bases from J; bases unmatched to any gene: 13. The CDR3 runs to 16 residues. The CDR3 DNA follows: TGTGCCAGCAGCTTGATTGAGTTACGGGGGGGACCAACGCAGTATTTT. Translated, it gives CASSLIELRGGPTQYF. Filled out from reference TRBV5-6 and TRBJ2-3, the complete variable domain reads DAGVTQSPTHLIKTRGQQVTLRCSPKSGHDTVSWYQQALGQGPQFIFQYYEEEERQRGNFPDRFSGHQFPNYSSELNVNALLLGDSALYLCASSLIELRGGPTQYFGPGTRLTVL.

This sequence joins TRBV6-1 and TRBJ2-4, with D hard to call. The CDR3 extends over 14 amino acids. The germline CDR1 and CDR2 sequences are MNHNS and SASEGT. V lost 6 bases, J lost 13 bases, and 22 bases lay in between. The CDR3 here is CASRGSWAQDTQYF. The CDR3 nucleotides read TGTGCCAGCAGGGGATCGTGGGCCCAGGATACGCAGTACTTC.

This clonotype is labeled medium-sized. V and J are TRBV10-1 and TRBJ2-5; 9 bases map to TRBD2. The CDR3 is 15 residues long. V was clipped by 3 bases and J by 2 bases; unmatched bases: 4. Per the germline V gene, CDR1 is WNHNN and CDR2 is SYGVQD (reference sequence). The chain's CDR3 is CASSELAGVQETQYF. In DNA form, the CDR3 reads TGCGCCAGCAGTGAATTAGCGGGAGTACAAGAGACCCAGTACTTC.

The rearrangement joins TRBV27 to TRBJ2-1; D call uncertain. The CDR3 extends over 14 amino acids. V lost 3 bases and J 7 bases, leaving 13 bases between the germline ends. In germline, CDR1 is MNHEY, CDR2 SMNVEV (reference sequence). The CDR3 protein is CASSFFNSLNEQFF. Written as DNA, the CDR3 is TGTGCCAGCAGTTTTTTTAACAGCTTAAATGAGCAGTTCTTC.

The chain links TRBV6-1 to TRBJ2-4, with D possibly being TRBD1 or TRBD2 (5 bases each). This CDR3 spans 13 amino acids. V lost 9 bases, J lost 12 bases, and 21 bases lay in between. Looked up from germline, CDR1 is MNHNS and CDR2 is SASEGT. CDR3 sequence: CARGEWATDTQYF. The CDR3 nucleotides read TGTGCCAGGGGGGAGTGGGCCACAGATACTCAGTACTTC.

In its sample, this clonotype is medium-sized (0.01 to 0.1%). The rearrangement links TRBV10-3 to TRBJ2-1, with 7 bases that match TRBD2. The CDR3 contains 16 residues. Trimming cost V 7 bases and J 3 bases; bases outside gene matches: 12. Germline lookup yields CDR1 ENHRY and CDR2 SYGVKD. CDR3 DNA: TGTGCCATCACCCCTACTAGCGAGATCGTCTACAATGAGCAGTTCTTC. This sequence encodes CAITPTSEIVYNEQFF.